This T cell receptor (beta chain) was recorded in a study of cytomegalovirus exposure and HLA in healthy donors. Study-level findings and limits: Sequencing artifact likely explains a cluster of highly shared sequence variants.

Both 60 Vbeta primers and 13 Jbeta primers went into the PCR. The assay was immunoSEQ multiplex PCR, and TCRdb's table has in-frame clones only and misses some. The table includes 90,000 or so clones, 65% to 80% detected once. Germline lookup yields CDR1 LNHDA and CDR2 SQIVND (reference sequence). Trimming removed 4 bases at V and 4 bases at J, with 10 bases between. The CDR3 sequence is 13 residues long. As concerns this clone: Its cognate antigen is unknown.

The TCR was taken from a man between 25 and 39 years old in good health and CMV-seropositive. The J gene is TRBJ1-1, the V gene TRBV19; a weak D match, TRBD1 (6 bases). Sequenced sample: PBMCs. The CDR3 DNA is TGTGCCAGTAGTAGCGGCAGGGGCACTGAAGCTTTCTTT. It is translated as CASSSGRGTEAFF.